Sequencing of this TCR beta chain was carried out in a study of T-cell reconstitution after alpha-beta-depleted transplantation in children. Unique molecular identifiers tagged the TCRbeta library. TCRdb reanalysed the PCR reads using MiXCR and keeps one entry per CDR3 protein. The repertoire holds about 360,000 distinct CDR3 sequences, with less than 15% as singletons. Germline V gives CDR1 SGHVS, CDR2 FNYEAQ. The CDR3 is made up of 13 amino acids. J was trimmed by 4 bases and V by 6 bases; bases with no gene match: 3. This TCR was recovered from a human donor who donated a stem cell graft to a child with Fanconi anemia. The rearrangement joins TRBV7-6 to TRBJ2-7, with 10 nucleotides matching TRBD2. The sequencing used PBMCs, collected from the stem cell graft. In DNA form, the CDR3 reads TGTGCCAGCAGTGCTAGCGGGGGTTACGAGCAGTACTTC. Translation: CASSASGGYEQYF. Combining the CDR3 with reference TRBV7-6 and TRBJ2-7 gives the whole variable domain GAGVSQSPRYKVTKRGQDVALRCDPISGHVSLYWYRQALGQGPEFLTYFNYEAQQDKSGLPNDRFSAERPEGSISTLTIQRTEQRDSAMYRCASSASGGYEQYFGPGTRLTVT.